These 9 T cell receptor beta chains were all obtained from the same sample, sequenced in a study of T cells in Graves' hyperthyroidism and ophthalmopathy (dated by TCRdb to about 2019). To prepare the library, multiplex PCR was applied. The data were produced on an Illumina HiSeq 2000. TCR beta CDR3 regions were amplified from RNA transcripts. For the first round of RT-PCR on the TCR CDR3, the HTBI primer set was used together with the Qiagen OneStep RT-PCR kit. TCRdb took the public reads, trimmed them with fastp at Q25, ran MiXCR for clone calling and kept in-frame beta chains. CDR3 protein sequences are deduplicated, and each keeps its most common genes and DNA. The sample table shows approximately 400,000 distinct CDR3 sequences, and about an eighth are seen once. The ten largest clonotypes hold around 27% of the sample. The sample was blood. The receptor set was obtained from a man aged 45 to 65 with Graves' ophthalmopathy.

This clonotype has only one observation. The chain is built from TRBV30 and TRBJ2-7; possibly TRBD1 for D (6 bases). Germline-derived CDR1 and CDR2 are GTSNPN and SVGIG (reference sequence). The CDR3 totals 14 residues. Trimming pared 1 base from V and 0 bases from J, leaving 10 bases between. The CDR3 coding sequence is TGTGCCTGGAGTGAAGTAGGGGGCTCCTACGAGCAGTACTTC. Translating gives CAWSEVGGSYEQYF.

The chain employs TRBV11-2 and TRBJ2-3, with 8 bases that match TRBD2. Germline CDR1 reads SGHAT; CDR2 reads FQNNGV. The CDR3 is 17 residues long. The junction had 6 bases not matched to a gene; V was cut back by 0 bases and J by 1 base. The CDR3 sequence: CASSLEGAGDGTDTQYF. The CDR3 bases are TGTGCCAGCAGCTTAGAGGGAGCGGGAGACGGCACAGATACGCAGTATTTT.

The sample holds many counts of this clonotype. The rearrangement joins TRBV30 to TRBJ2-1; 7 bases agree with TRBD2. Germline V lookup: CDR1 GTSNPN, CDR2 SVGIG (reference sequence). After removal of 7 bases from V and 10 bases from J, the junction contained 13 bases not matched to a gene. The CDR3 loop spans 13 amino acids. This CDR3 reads CAFPKTSFFEQFF. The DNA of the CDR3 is TGTGCCTTCCCGAAGACTAGCTTTTTCGAGCAGTTCTTC. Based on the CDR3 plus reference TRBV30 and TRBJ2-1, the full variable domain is SQTIHQWPATLVQPVGSPLSLECTVEGTSNPNLYWYRQAAGRGLQLLFYSVGIGQISSEVPQNLSASRPQDRQFILSSKKLLLSDSGFYLCAFPKTSFFEQFFGPGTRLTVL.

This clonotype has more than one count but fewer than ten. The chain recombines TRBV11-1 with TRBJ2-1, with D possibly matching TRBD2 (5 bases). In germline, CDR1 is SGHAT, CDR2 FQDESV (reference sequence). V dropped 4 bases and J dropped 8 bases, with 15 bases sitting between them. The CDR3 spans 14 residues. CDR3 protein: CASSSQLDGDEQFF. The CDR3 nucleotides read TGTGCCAGCAGCTCCCAACTAGATGGCGATGAGCAGTTCTTC.

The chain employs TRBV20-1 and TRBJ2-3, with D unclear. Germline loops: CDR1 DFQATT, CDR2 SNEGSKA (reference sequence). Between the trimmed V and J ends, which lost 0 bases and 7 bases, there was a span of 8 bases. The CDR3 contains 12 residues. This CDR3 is CSARDDGYTQYF. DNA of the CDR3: TGCAGTGCTAGAGATGATGGCTATACGCAGTATTTT.

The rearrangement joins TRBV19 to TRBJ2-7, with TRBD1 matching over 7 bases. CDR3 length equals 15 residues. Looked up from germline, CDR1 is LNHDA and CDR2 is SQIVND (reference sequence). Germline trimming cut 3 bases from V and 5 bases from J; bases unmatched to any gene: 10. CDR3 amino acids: CASSIRQGGHDEQYF. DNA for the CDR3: TGTGCCAGTAGTATCCGACAGGGTGGACATGACGAGCAGTACTTC.

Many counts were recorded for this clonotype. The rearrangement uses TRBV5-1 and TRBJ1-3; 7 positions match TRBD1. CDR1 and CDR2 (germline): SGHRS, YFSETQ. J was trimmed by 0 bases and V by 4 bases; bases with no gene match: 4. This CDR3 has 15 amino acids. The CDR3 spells CASSRDSDSGNTIYF. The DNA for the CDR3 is TGCGCCAGCAGCCGGGACAGTGACTCTGGAAACACCATATATTTT. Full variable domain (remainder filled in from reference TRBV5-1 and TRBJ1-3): KAGVTQTPRYLIKTRGQQVTLSCSPISGHRSVSWYQQTPGQGLQFLFEYFSETQRNKGNFPGRFSGRQFSNSRSEMNVSTLELGDSALYLCASSRDSDSGNTIYFGEGSWLTVV.

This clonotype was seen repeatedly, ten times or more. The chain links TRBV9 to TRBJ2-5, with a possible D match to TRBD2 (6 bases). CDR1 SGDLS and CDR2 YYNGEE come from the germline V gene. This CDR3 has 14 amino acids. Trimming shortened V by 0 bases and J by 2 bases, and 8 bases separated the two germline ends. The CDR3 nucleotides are TGTGCCAGCAGCGTAGCAGGAGGGCAAGAGACCCAGTACTTC. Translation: CASSVAGGQETQYF.

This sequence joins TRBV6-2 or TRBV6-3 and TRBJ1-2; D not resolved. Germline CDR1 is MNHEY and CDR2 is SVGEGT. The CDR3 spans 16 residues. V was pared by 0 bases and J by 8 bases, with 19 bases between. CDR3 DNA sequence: TGTGCCAGCAGTTACTCGACGGACGGCGGCGAGATAGGCTACACCTTC. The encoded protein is CASSYSTDGGEIGYTF.